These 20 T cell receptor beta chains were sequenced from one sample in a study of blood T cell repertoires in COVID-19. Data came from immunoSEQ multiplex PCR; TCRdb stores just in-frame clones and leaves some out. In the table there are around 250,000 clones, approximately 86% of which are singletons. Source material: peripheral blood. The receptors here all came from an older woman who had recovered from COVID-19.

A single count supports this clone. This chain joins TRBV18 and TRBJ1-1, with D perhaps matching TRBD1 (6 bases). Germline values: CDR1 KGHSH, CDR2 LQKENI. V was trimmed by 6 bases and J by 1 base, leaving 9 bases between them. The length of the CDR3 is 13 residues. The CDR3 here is CASSRTENTEAFF. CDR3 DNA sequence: TGTGCCAGCTCTCGGACAGAGAACACTGAAGCTTTCTTT.

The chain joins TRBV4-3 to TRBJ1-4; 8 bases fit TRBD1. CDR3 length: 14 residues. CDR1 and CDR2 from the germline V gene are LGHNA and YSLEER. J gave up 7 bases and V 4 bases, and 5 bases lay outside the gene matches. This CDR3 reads CASSRQGRGEKLFF. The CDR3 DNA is TGCGCCAGCAGCCGACAGGGGCGGGGTGAAAAACTGTTTTTT.

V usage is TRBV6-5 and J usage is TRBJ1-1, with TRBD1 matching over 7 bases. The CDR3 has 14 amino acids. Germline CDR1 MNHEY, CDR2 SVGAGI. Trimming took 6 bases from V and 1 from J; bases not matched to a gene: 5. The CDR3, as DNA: TGTGCCAGCAGCCTTGGACAGGCGAACACTGAAGCTTTCTTT. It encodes CASSLGQANTEAFF.

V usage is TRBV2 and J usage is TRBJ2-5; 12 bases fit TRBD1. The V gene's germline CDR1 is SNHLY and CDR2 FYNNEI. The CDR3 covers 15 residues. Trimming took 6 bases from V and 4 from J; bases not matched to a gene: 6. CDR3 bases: TGTGCCAGCAGCCCCGGGACAGGGGGCCCAGAGACCCAGTACTTC. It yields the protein CASSPGTGGPETQYF.

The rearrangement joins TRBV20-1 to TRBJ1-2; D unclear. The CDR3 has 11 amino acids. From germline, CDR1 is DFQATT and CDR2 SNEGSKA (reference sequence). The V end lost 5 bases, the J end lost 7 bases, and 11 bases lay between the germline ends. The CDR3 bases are TGCAGTGCTGTCGGAGGTGGTGGCTACACCTTC. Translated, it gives CSAVGGGGYTF.

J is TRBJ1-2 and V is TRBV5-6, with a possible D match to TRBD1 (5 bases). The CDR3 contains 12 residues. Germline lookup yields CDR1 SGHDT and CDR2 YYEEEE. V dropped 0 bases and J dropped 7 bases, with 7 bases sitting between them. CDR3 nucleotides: TGTGCCAGCAGCTTGGCGGACACTGGCTACACCTTC. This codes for CASSLADTGYTF. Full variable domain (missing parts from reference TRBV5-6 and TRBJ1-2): DAGVTQSPTHLIKTRGQQVTLRCSPKSGHDTVSWYQQALGQGPQFIFQYYEEEERQRGNFPDRFSGHQFPNYSSELNVNALLLGDSALYLCASSLADTGYTFGSGTRLTVV.

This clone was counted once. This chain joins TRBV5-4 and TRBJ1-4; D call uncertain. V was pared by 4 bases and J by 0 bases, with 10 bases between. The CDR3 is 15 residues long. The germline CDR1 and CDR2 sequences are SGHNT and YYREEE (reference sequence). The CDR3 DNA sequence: TGTGCCAGCAGCGTCCGACGGGCAACTAATGAAAAACTGTTTTTT. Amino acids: CASSVRRATNEKLFF.

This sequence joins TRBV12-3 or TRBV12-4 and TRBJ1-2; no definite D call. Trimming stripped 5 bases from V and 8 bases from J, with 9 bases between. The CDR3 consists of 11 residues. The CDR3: CASSPRAGYTF. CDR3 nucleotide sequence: TGTGCCAGCAGTCCCCGCGCAGGCTACACCTTC.

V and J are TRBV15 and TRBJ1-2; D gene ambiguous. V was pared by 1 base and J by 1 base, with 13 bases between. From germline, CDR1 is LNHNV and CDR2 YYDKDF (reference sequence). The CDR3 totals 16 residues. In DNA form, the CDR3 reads TGTGCCACCAGCAGAGGTGACGGTAGCCTTAACTATGGCTACACCTTC. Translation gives CATSRGDGSLNYGYTF.

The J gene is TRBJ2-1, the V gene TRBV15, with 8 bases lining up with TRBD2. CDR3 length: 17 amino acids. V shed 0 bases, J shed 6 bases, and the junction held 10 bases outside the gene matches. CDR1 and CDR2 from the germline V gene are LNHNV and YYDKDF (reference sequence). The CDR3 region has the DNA TGTGCCACCAGCAGAGATCCTCCGGGGGGGGCCTCCAATGAGCAGTTCTTC. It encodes CATSRDPPGGASNEQFF.

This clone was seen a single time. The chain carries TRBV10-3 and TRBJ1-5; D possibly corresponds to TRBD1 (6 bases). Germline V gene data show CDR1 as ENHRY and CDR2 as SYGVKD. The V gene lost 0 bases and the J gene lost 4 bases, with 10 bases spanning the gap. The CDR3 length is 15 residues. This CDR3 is CAISESKTGNQPQHF. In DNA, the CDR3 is TGTGCCATCAGTGAGTCGAAGACAGGTAATCAGCCCCAGCATTTT.

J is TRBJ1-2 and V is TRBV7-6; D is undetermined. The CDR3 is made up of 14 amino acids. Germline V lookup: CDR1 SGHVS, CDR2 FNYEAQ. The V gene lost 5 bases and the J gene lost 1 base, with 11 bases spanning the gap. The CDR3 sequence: CASSHLLGNYGYTF. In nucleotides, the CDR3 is TGTGCCAGCAGCCACCTGCTCGGTAACTATGGCTACACCTTC.

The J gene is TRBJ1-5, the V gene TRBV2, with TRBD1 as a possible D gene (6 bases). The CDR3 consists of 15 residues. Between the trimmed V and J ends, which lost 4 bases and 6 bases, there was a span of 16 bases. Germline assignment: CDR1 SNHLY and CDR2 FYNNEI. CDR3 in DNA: TGTGCCAGCAGTGGAAGTGGGGGACAAGGTCAGCCCCAGCATTTT. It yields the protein CASSGSGGQGQPQHF.

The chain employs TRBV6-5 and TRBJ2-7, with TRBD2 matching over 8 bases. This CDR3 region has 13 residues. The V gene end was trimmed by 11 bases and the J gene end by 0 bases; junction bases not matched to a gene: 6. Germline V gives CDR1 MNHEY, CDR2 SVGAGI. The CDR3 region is CAPRGGPSYEQYF. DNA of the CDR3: TGTGCCCCCCGGGGGGGTCCCTCCTACGAGCAGTACTTC.

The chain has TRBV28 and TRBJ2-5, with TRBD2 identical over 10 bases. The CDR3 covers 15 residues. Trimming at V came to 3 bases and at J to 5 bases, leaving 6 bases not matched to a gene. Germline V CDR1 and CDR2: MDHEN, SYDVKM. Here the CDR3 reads CASSFQRGGRETQYF. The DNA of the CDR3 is TGTGCCAGCAGTTTCCAGCGGGGGGGCCGGGAGACCCAGTACTTC.

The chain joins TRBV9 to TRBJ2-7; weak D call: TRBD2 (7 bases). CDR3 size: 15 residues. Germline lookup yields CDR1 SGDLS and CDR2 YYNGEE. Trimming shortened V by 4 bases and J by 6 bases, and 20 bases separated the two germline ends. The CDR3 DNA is TGTGCCAGCAGCCCTCTACTACAGGGAGGGTCCGAGCAGTACTTC. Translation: CASSPLLQGGSEQYF.

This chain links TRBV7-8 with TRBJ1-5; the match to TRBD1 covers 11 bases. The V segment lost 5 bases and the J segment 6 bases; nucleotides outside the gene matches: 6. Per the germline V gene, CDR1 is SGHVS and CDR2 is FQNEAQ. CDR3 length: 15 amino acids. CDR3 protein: CASSARTGGIQPQHF. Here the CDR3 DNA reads TGTGCCAGCAGCGCGAGGACAGGGGGCATTCAGCCCCAGCATTTT.

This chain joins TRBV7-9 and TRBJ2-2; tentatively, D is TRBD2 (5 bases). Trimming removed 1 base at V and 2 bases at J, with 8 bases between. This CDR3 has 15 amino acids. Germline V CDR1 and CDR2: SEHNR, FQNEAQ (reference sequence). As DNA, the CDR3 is TGTGCCAGCAGCTTAGGTGGACTCAACACCGGGGAGCTGTTTTTT. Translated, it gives CASSLGGLNTGELFF.

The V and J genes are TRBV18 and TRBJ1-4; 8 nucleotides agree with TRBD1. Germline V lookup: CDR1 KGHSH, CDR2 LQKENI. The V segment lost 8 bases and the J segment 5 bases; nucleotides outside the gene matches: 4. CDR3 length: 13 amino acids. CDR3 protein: CASRQGLNEKLFF. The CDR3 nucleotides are TGTGCCAGCCGACAGGGGTTAAATGAAAAACTGTTTTTT. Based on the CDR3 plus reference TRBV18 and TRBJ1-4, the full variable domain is NAGVMQNPRHLVRRRGQEARLRCSPMKGHSHVYWYRQLPEEGLKFMVYLQKENIIDESGMPKERFSAEFPKEGPSILRIQQVVRGDSAAYFCASRQGLNEKLFFGSGTQLSVL.

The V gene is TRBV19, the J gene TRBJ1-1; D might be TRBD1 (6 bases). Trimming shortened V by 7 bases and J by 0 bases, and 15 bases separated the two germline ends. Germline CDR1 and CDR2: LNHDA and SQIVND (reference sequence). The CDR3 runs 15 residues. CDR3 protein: CASTKVGQMNTEAFF. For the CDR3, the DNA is TGTGCCAGTACCAAAGTGGGACAAATGAACACTGAAGCTTTCTTT.